The rows below give T cell receptor beta chains drawn from one sample of a study of OX40 agonist ivuxolimab in advanced cancers. The protocol was immunoSEQ multiplex PCR, while the TCRdb copy is restricted to in-frame clones and leaves out a portion. This sample carries tens of thousands of clones, about nine tenths of them seen once, and the ten largest clones take 0.95% to 1.5%. Sequencing used CD4+ or CD8+ T cells sorted from blood, obtained in a trial of the OX40 agonist ivuxolimab. All receptors derive from an adult with an advanced solid tumor such as melanoma, head and neck, liver or kidney cancer. Each CDR3 is given with its conserved first and last residue. Each record gives: clone size, J gene, D gene, V gene, CDR3 DNA, CDR3 protein. D genes are given only for firm matches. A row's size may be missing; if present it is once, few, many or a size class.

NA | TRBJ1-4 | NA | TRBV5-1 | TGCGCCAGCAGCTCACTGGATAATGAAAAACTGTTTTTT | CASSSLDNEKLFF
NA | TRBJ2-1 | NA | TRBV5-8 | TGTGCCAGCAGCTTCGAGTCATTGGGACACAATGAGCAGTTCTTC | CASSFESLGHNEQFF
once | TRBJ2-1 | NA | TRBV11-2 | TGTGCCAGCAGCTTGACGCTGATGGCCGCAAATGAGCAGTTCTTC | CASSLTLMAANEQFF
NA | TRBJ2-5 | NA | TRBV2 | TGTGCCAGCGGAGGGCAGGGAGAGACCCAGTACTTC | CASGGQGETQYF
NA | TRBJ1-2 | NA | TRBV18 | TGTGCCAGCTCACCACAAGGGGACAACTATGGCTACACCTTC | CASSPQGDNYGYTF
NA | TRBJ1-2 | NA | TRBV15 | TGTGCCACCAGCAGAGATCGAGGTCTTGGGGGTAGATCCCAAGTCTTC | CATSRDRGLGGRSQVF
once | TRBJ2-3 | NA | TRBV5-1 | TGCGCCAGCTCCGCGGGAGATACGCAGTATTTT | CASSAGDTQYF
NA | TRBJ1-1 | NA | TRBV7-9 | TGTGCCAGCAGCCCCACGACAGAAAGGGGCGAAGCTTTCTTT | CASSPTTERGEAFF
once | TRBJ1-5 | NA | TRBV5-4 | TGTGCCAGCAGCCTGGGCTGGGGGAGCAGTCAGCCCCAGCATTTT | CASSLGWGSSQPQHF
NA | TRBJ2-5 | NA | TRBV5-1 | TGCGCCAGCAGCTTGTCGACAGGAGGTTACCAAGAGACCCAGTACTTC | CASSLSTGGYQETQYF